One TCR beta chain is described in this entry. This record comes from a study of blood T cell repertoires in COVID-19. Study summary: Acute and convalescent COVID-19 samples came from the United States, Italy and Spain. In each case, the material was cDNA or gDNA derived from T cells, B-cell-depleted T cells, or PBMCs.

CDR3 length equals 12 residues. The V gene's germline CDR1 is GTSNPN and CDR2 SVGIG (reference sequence). Trimming left V 4 bases short and J 6 bases short, with 10 bases between. Participants' own reports of clinical history determined their cohort assignment. Symptom resolution, clearance, or two negative PCRs marked donors in Cohort 3 as recovered. Some clones are missing from TCRdb's copy, which holds only in-frame ones; the method was immunoSEQ multiplex PCR. The data show roughly 250,000 clones, 85% to 90% seen once. The J gene is TRBJ2-1, the V gene TRBV30; tentative D call: TRBD1 (6 bases). The source is a man aged 35 to 55 who had recovered from COVID-19. The sample consisted of PBMCs or T cells enriched from blood (not recorded which). Written as DNA, the CDR3 is TGTGCCTGGATCCAGGGGAGCAATGAGCAGTTCTTC. Amino acids: CAWIQGSNEQFF.